Sequencing of this T cell receptor (beta chain) was carried out in a study of regulatory T cells in long-lasting Graves disease. On this clonotype: What it binds is not known.

Study findings and constraints: Persistent disease preferred TRBV28, TRBJ1-2 and TRBJ2-5; new disease, TRBV20-1 and TRBJ2-1. TCR diversity was lower in persistent Graves' patients (versus newly diagnosed ones).

The CDR3 is made up of 13 amino acids. Per germline, CDR1 KGHDR and CDR2 SFDVKD. V lost 3 bases and J lost 12, with 14 bases in between. The time point denotes: newly diagnosed GD, antithyroid drugs for less than 3 months. The TCR library was prepared using RNA isolated from PBMCs. The TCR beta library used iRepertoire HTBI primers with Arm-PCR amplification of CDR3. TCRdb independently ran MiXCR on the multiplex PCR reads; one entry per CDR3 protein. The sample holds around 400,000 distinct CDR3 sequences, 14% to 15% seen once. These same records also appear under a second study, on T cells in Graves' hyperthyroidism and ophthalmopathy.

The sample in question was peripheral blood mononuclear cells (PBMCs), obtained at new diagnosis, from a patient treated with antithyroid drugs. The V call is TRBV24-1, the J call TRBJ2-1, with D possibly being TRBD2 (5 bases). The source of this sequence is a woman aged 40-49 years with Graves disease. The CDR3 nucleotides are TGTGCCACCAGTGATGGACTGTCTAGTGGGCAGTTCTTC. Its translation: CATSDGLSSGQFF.